A selection of T cell receptor beta chains follows, all from one sample in a study of OX40 agonist ivuxolimab in advanced cancers. The repertoire was sequenced with immunoSEQ multiplex PCR; TCRdb's copy has only in-frame clones and lacks some. The sample yields roughly 50,000 clones, around 89% seen once. Here the sequenced sample was CD4+ or CD8+ T cells sorted from blood, taken in a trial of the OX40 agonist ivuxolimab. The receptors were sampled from an adult with an advanced solid tumor such as melanoma, head and neck, liver or kidney cancer. The conserved cysteine and the conserved F or W are not part of the CDR3 here. D genes are given only for firm matches.

D gene	V gene	J gene	CDR3 protein
NA	TRBV6-1	TRBJ2-7	ASSEGSSAEGQY
TRBD1	TRBV5-6	TRBJ2-2	ASRGPGQSITGELF
TRBD2	TRBV7-8	TRBJ2-1	ASSLTASGEPIYNEQF
NA	TRBV10-3	TRBJ1-1	AISESTRTEAF
TRBD1	TRBV5-1	TRBJ1-5	ASSEGQGRDNQPQH
NA	TRBV15	TRBJ1-1	ATSRDTRWGNTEAF
NA	TRBV9	TRBJ2-5	ASSVGQVDETQY
NA	TRBV4-1	TRBJ2-3	ASSPPSSGDTQY
NA	TRBV28	TRBJ2-7	ASSWTGDYEQY
NA	TRBV10-2	TRBJ2-1	ASSESGEQF
NA	TRBV7-6	TRBJ2-2	ASSWDLRGTGELF
NA	TRBV15	TRBJ2-1	ATSRSRGLMGEQF
TRBD2	TRBV19	TRBJ2-1	ASSYGTTFEQF
TRBD2	TRBV28	TRBJ2-1	ASSLTSGKNEQF
TRBD2	TRBV2	TRBJ2-2	ASAGGVGTGELF
NA	TRBV1	TRBJ2-5	TSSQDPRTSLETQY
TRBD2	TRBV27	TRBJ2-1	ASSPRIAGVNEQF
NA	TRBV29-1	TRBJ2-5	SVEVPTSWGETQY
NA	TRBV6-4	TRBJ2-3	ASSDFPSTDTQY
NA	TRBV19	TRBJ2-2	ASSISGRGTGELF
TRBD1	TRBV7-9	TRBJ2-1	ASSLTGGSNEQF
NA	TRBV11-2	TRBJ2-7	ASSQPYEQY